Each of the 10 T cell receptor beta chains below was sequenced from the same sample in a study of shared clonotypes between healthy human individuals. Sequenced by immunoSEQ multiplex PCR; TCRdb stores in-frame clones only, minus some. Of hundreds of thousands of clones in the sample, roughly four fifths were seen once. Sequences were obtained from PBMCs. Receptors originate from a middle-aged woman in good health. Some clones in this sample may be carry-over from other donors' samples.

In this sample, this clone turned up a few times. V is TRBV28 and J is TRBJ2-3; D gene ambiguous. Trimming cost V 6 bases and J 0 bases, with 7 bases left between them. The germline CDR1 and CDR2 sequences are MDHEN and SYDVKM. There are 13 residues in the CDR3. The CDR3 here is CASRPISTDTQYF. CDR3 DNA sequence: TGTGCCAGCAGACCAATTAGCACAGATACGCAGTATTTT. The whole variable domain, remainder taken from reference TRBV28 and TRBJ2-3, is DVKVTQSSRYLVKRTGEKVFLECVQDMDHENMFWYRQDPGLGLRLIYFSYDVKMKEKGDIPEGYSVSREKKERFSLILESASTNQTSMYLCASRPISTDTQYFGPGTRLTVL.

The genes are TRBV19 and TRBJ2-1; 16 bases line up with TRBD2. The CDR3 consists of 15 residues. Unmatched junction bases numbered 4, after V lost 5 bases and J lost 9 bases. Germline CDR1 reads LNHDA; CDR2 reads SQIVND (reference sequence). The CDR3 bases are TGTGCCAGTAGTTCCGGGACTAGCGGGAGGGCTGAGCAGTTCTTC. Its protein is CASSSGTSGRAEQFF.

There are a few counts of this clone. V is TRBV5-1 and J is TRBJ2-6, with 9 bases lining up with TRBD1. CDR1 SGHRS and CDR2 YFSETQ come from the germline V gene. V lost 3 bases and J lost 0; bases outside the gene matches: 4. CDR3 length: 17 amino acids. The CDR3 DNA sequence: TGCGCCAGCAGCTCGGGACAGGGAAACTCTGGGGCCAACGTCCTGACTTTC. Its protein product is CASSSGQGNSGANVLTF.

This clone came up once. The J gene is TRBJ1-5, the V gene TRBV10-2; no reliable D call. The V end was cut by 3 bases, the J end by 2 bases, with 8 bases between. The CDR3 loop spans 14 amino acids. The V gene's germline CDR1 is WSHSY and CDR2 SAAADI. Written as DNA, the CDR3 is TGCGCCAGCAGTGATTGGGAGGGCAATCAGCCCCAGCATTTT. This encodes CASSDWEGNQPQHF.

The chain is built from TRBV6-1 and TRBJ2-7, with a possible D match to TRBD1 (5 bases). V lost 4 bases, J lost 3 bases, and 10 bases lay in between. From germline, CDR1 is MNHNS and CDR2 SASEGT. The CDR3 loop spans 13 amino acids. The CDR3 region has the DNA TGTGCCAGCAGTGTATCCAGGGACTACGAGCAGTACTTC. Protein product: CASSVSRDYEQYF.

This rearrangement joins TRBV18 to TRBJ2-1, with TRBD2 matching over 10 bases. Germline-derived CDR1 and CDR2 are KGHSH and LQKENI. The ends lost 6 bases at V and 9 bases at J; junction bases unmatched: 2. This CDR3 is 12 amino acids long. The CDR3 region has the DNA TGTGCCAGCTCGCTAGCGGGAGTTGAGCAGTTCTTC. It is translated as CASSLAGVEQFF.

Regarding this clone: A much more abundant neighbour one base away suggests this may be a read error. The DNA of the CDR3 is TGTGCCAGCAGCCCAGGCAGGATGAACACTGAAGCTTTCTTT. Protein sequence: CASSPGRMNTEAFF. The chain links TRBV5-8 to TRBJ1-1; D is undetermined. The CDR3 spans 14 residues. Between the trimmed V and J ends, which lost 4 bases and 0 bases, there was a span of 10 bases. The germline CDR1 and CDR2 sequences are SGHTS and YDEGEE.

The CDR3 sequence is CASSEAAGDYEQYF. Here the CDR3 DNA reads TGTGCCAGCAGTGAAGCGGCAGGGGACTACGAGCAGTACTTC. This chain connects TRBV2 to TRBJ2-7; TRBD1 might be the D (6 bases). V lost 0 bases and J lost 3, with 9 bases in between. This CDR3 spans 14 amino acids. Germline V gene lookup returns CDR1 SNHLY and CDR2 FYNNEI.

CDR3 in DNA: TGCGCCAGCAGCCAAGATCGGAACTCCCAAGAGACCCAGTACTTC. Residues: CASSQDRNSQETQYF. J is TRBJ2-5 and V is TRBV4-1; D unresolved. Germline V gene sequence: CDR1 MGHRA, CDR2 YSYEKL. The V and J ends lost 0 bases and 1 base respectively, with 9 bases between them. The CDR3 runs 15 residues.

V and J are TRBV19 and TRBJ1-5; D unclear. V was trimmed by 6 bases and J by 8 bases, leaving 17 bases between them. Germline V gene lookup returns CDR1 LNHDA and CDR2 SQIVND (reference sequence). The CDR3 has 14 residues. CDR3 DNA sequence: TGTGCCAGTAGCCCGGGGAGGGCGGGTGAGCCCCAGCATTTT. Translating gives CASSPGRAGEPQHF.